This T cell receptor beta chain was profiled in a study of PD-1 blockade in classical Hodgkin lymphoma. General study findings and limits: Reported findings placed baseline TCR diversity lower in newly diagnosed patients (compared with healthy donors). Repertoire differences lack defined causes, possibly disease activity or prior therapy.

With 5 bases removed from V and 5 bases from J, the gap between germline ends came to 15 bases. The CDR3 length is 14 residues. Germline CDR1 and CDR2: MDHEN and SYDVKM. Regarding time point: newly diagnosed, previously untreated cHL patient sample. The study compared against PBMCs from newly diagnosed, untreated classical Hodgkin lymphoma. Libraries were prepared by immunoSEQ multiplex PCR; TCRdb keeps only in-frame clonotypes and omits some of them. Of roughly 32,000 clones listed, 85% to 95% are singletons. This clone was detected only once. What it recognizes is unknown. The origin of this receptor is a human donor with classical Hodgkin lymphoma. The sample was peripheral blood mononuclear cells (PBMCs). The J gene is TRBJ2-5, the V gene TRBV28, with D perhaps TRBD1 or TRBD2 (6 bases each). The CDR3 loop reads CASSPAQGRETQYF. CDR3 sequence (DNA): TGTGCCAGCAGTCCCGCTCAGGGGAGGGAGACCCAGTACTTC.